The subject of this entry is one T cell receptor (beta chain). The target antigen is unknown. Clones were sequenced by immunoSEQ multiplex PCR, and TCRdb holds only the in-frame ones, with some missing. Of some 75,000 clones listed, about 96% are singletons. Trimming left V 6 bases short and J 3 bases short, with 19 bases between. CDR3 length equals 16 residues. Germline-derived CDR1 and CDR2 are SEHNR and FQNEAQ (reference sequence). The data originate from a study of cytomegalovirus exposure and HLA in healthy donors. Across the study: The same platform was used for the roughly 110 validation repertoires as for the 666 first-cohort repertoires, as reported in a later analysis. Broader study findings: Subsequent analysis found a tendency for first-cohort TCR clusters to co-occur within the 120 or so validation repertoires. Most observed TCR sequences were rare, whereas some public TCRs were detected in many donors.

Sequenced sample: PBMCs. The receptor's source is a young woman in good health and CMV-seronegative. The genes are TRBV7-9 and TRBJ2-3; weak D call: TRBD1 (6 bases). The CDR3 protein is CASRGLGASRTDTQYF. CDR3 nucleotides: TGTGCCAGCAGAGGCCTGGGGGCATCGAGAACAGATACGCAGTATTTT.